This TCR beta chain was obtained from a study of blood T cell repertoires in COVID-19. Method: immunoSEQ multiplex PCR; TCRdb's copy keeps in-frame clones and lacks some. The sample lists 300,000 or so clones, 85% to 90% occurring once. The CDR3 covers 14 residues. V gave up 6 bases and J gave up 2 bases, with 14 bases separating them. Germline-derived CDR1 and CDR2 are MNHEY and SVGAGI. V gene TRBV6-5 combines with J gene TRBJ2-7, with a tentative D call TRBD1 (5 bases). This receptor was taken from a woman aged 40 to 49 with acute or convalescent COVID-19. Material: peripheral blood. The CDR3 loop is CASSPSDSPYEQYV. The CDR3 DNA follows: TGTGCCAGCAGCCCAAGCGACAGCCCCTACGAGCAGTACGTC.